The 6 T cell receptor beta chains listed next were all sequenced from one sample in a study of blood T cell repertoires in COVID-19. Profiling relied on immunoSEQ multiplex PCR, and the TCRdb table lists in-frame clones only, not all of them. The sample shows around 300,000 clones, roughly 86% of them seen only once. Specimen: PBMCs or T cells enriched from blood (not recorded which). These TCRs come from a woman in her twenties or thirties who had recovered from COVID-19.

The chain carries TRBV15 and TRBJ1-3; D ambiguous. Deletions cut 0 bases from V and 7 bases from J, with 10 bases between. Germline V lookup: CDR1 LNHNV, CDR2 YYDKDF (reference sequence). The CDR3 spans 14 residues. This CDR3 reads CATSRDGAWNTIYF. The CDR3, as DNA: TGTGCCACCAGCAGAGACGGAGCTTGGAACACCATATATTTT. Full variable domain (rest looked up from reference TRBV15 and TRBJ1-3): DAMVIQNPRYQVTQFGKPVTLSCSQTLNHNVMYWYQQKSSQAPKLLFHYYDKDFNNEADTPDNFQSRRPNTSFCFLDIRSPGLGDTAMYLCATSRDGAWNTIYFGEGSWLTVV.

The chain carries TRBV5-1 and TRBJ1-2; 7 bases map to TRBD1. Trimming at V came to 3 bases and at J to 4 bases, leaving 6 bases not matched to a gene. CDR3 size: 14 residues. Germline CDR1 reads SGHRS; CDR2 reads YFSETQ. The CDR3 DNA follows: TGCGCCAGCAGCTCGGAGACAGGGATCTATGGCTACACCTTC. Translating gives CASSSETGIYGYTF.

The V and J genes are TRBV6-5 and TRBJ1-4, with a weak D call TRBD1 (5 bases). Trimming stripped 0 bases from V and 4 bases from J, with 12 bases between. From germline, CDR1 is MNHEY and CDR2 SVGAGI. The CDR3 spans 16 residues. CDR3 coding DNA: TGTGCCAGCAGTTACTCTATGGGGCGGATTAATGAAAAACTGTTTTTT. As protein: CASSYSMGRINEKLFF.

The chain recombines TRBV19 with TRBJ2-7, with 10 bases aligning to TRBD2. V was pared by 4 bases and J by 3 bases, with 6 bases of the junction left unmatched. Germline V gene sequence: CDR1 LNHDA, CDR2 SQIVND (reference sequence). The CDR3 spans 15 residues. CDR3 sequence (DNA): TGTGCCAGTAGTAAGCCTAGCGGGGGAATCTACGAGCAGTACTTC. Protein: CASSKPSGGIYEQYF. Full variable domain (missing parts from reference TRBV19 and TRBJ2-7): DGGITQSPKYLFRKEGQNVTLSCEQNLNHDAMYWYRQDPGQGLRLIYYSQIVNDFQKGDIAEGYSVSREKKESFPLTVTSAQKNPTAFYLCASSKPSGGIYEQYFGPGTRLTVT.

V gene TRBV10-3 combines with J gene TRBJ1-5, with 8 bases aligning to TRBD1. V shed 8 bases and J 4 bases; nucleotides not matched to a gene: 4. CDR1 and CDR2 from the germline V gene are ENHRY and SYGVKD. The CDR3 totals 13 residues. DNA of the CDR3: TGTGCCATCGGCGGACAGGGAAATCAGCCCCAGCATTTT. It specifies CAIGGQGNQPQHF.

The V and J genes are TRBV19 and TRBJ1-5; TRBD1 might be the D (6 bases). The CDR3 is 13 residues long. Germline V CDR1 and CDR2: LNHDA, SQIVND (reference sequence). V was trimmed by 6 bases and J by 4 bases, leaving 10 bases between them. CDR3 DNA sequence: TGTGCCAGTAGCAACGACAGGAATCAGCCCCAGCATTTT. The encoded protein is CASSNDRNQPQHF.